These 21 T cell receptor beta chains share one sample of origin, sequenced in a study of monozygotic twins with inflammatory bowel disease. TCRdb re-called the 5' RACE reads and gives one entry per CDR3 protein, without DNA. Its listing shows tens of thousands of distinct CDR3 sequences. The sequencing input was blood. Receptor source: a human donor with ulcerative colitis or Crohn's disease, or a healthy co-twin of an affected twin (not recorded which).

The V gene is TRBV20-1, the J gene TRBJ1-6. This CDR3 has 16 residues. CDR1 DFQATT and CDR2 SNEGSKA come from the germline V gene (reference sequence). CDR3: CSARDPTVRDNSPLHF.

The chain joins TRBV20-1 to TRBJ2-3. The germline V gene encodes CDR1 DFQATT and CDR2 SNEGSKA (reference sequence). The CDR3 contains 14 residues. The CDR3 spells CSALDTVSTDTQYF.

V is TRBV20-1 and J is TRBJ2-5; TCRdb indicates TRBD2, and absent DNA this call remains unverified. This CDR3 spans 12 amino acids. Germline CDR1 is DFQATT and CDR2 is SNEGSKA (reference sequence). The CDR3 protein is CSARAEAETQYF.

The chain carries TRBV12-3 or TRBV12-4 and TRBJ1-1; TCRdb's D gene call, TRBD1, goes unchecked for lack of DNA. The CDR3 is made up of 13 amino acids. The CDR3: CASNPGGSTEAFF.

The chain joins TRBV20-1 to TRBJ2-7. The CDR3 has 13 amino acids. Germline CDR1 reads DFQATT; CDR2 reads SNEGSKA (reference sequence). The CDR3 loop is CSPPRTGLYEQYF.

The chain uses TRBV19 and TRBJ2-2. Germline CDR1 reads LNHDA; CDR2 reads SQIVND (reference sequence). This CDR3 spans 15 amino acids. The CDR3 sequence: CASSISSVYTGELFF.

The CDR3 loop reads CASSYSRTAYNSPLHF. V and J are TRBV6-5 and TRBJ1-6; TCRdb outputs TRBD1, but without DNA this stays unchecked. The CDR3 is made up of 16 amino acids. From germline, CDR1 is MNHEY and CDR2 SVGAGI.

This chain joins TRBV12-3 or TRBV12-4 and TRBJ1-6. This CDR3 contains 12 residues. This chain's CDR3 is CASRGFGSPLHF.

The chain employs TRBV3-1 and TRBJ2-2; the TCRdb D gene call, TRBD1, has no DNA to confirm it. Germline V gives CDR1 LGHDT, CDR2 YNNKEL (reference sequence). The CDR3 length is 15 residues. CDR3: CASSFRDRATGELFF. The entire variable domain, with the rest obtained from reference TRBV3-1 and TRBJ2-2, is as follows: DTAVSQTPKYLVTQMGNDKSIKCEQNLGHDTMYWYKQDSKKFLKIMFSYNNKELIINETVPNRFSPKSPDKAHLNLHINSLELGDSAVYFCASSFRDRATGELFFGEGSRLTVL.

The CDR3 region is CSARSGTRTDTQYF. J is TRBJ2-3 and V is TRBV20-1; with no DNA, the TCRdb D assignment of TRBD2 cannot be verified. Germline V lookup: CDR1 DFQATT, CDR2 SNEGSKA (reference sequence). The CDR3 has 14 amino acids.

The chain uses TRBV5-1 and TRBJ2-3; TCRdb outputs TRBD2, but without DNA this stays unchecked. Looked up from germline, CDR1 is SGHRS and CDR2 is YFSETQ. This CDR3 has 17 amino acids. This chain's CDR3 is CASSLTPGLESTDTQYF. Full variable domain (missing parts from reference TRBV5-1 and TRBJ2-3): KAGVTQTPRYLIKTRGQQVTLSCSPISGHRSVSWYQQTPGQGLQFLFEYFSETQRNKGNFPGRFSGRQFSNSRSEMNVSTLELGDSALYLCASSLTPGLESTDTQYFGPGTRLTVL.

This chain links TRBV5-1 with TRBJ2-1; TCRdb proposes TRBD2, but this gene call is untestable without DNA. There are 14 residues in the CDR3. Germline V gives CDR1 SGHRS, CDR2 YFSETQ. CDR3 amino acids: CASSLTVGSNEQFF.

The V gene is TRBV5-1, the J gene TRBJ2-5; the TRBD1 assignment by TCRdb is unverifiable without DNA. From germline, CDR1 is SGHRS and CDR2 YFSETQ. The length of the CDR3 is 14 residues. CDR3 sequence: CASSPQGPQETQYF.

This chain connects TRBV6-5 to TRBJ1-2; TCRdb names TRBD1, which stays unverified in the absence of DNA. Germline values: CDR1 MNHEY, CDR2 SVGAGI. The CDR3 loop spans 13 amino acids. CDR3 in amino acids: CASSRGEKVGYTF.

V and J are TRBV6-5 and TRBJ1-1; TCRdb's D gene call, TRBD1, goes unchecked for lack of DNA. The CDR3 is 14 residues long. Germline CDR1 is MNHEY and CDR2 is SVGAGI. CDR3 sequence: CASSYRGQNTEAFF.

This CDR3 is CASSYAGFDFYEQYF. The chain combines TRBV6-5 with TRBJ2-7. The CDR3 has 15 amino acids. CDR1 MNHEY and CDR2 SVGAGI come from the germline V gene.

This chain uses TRBV12-3 or TRBV12-4 with TRBJ2-3; the D gene TCRdb calls, TRBD2, cannot be checked with no DNA. The CDR3 is 16 residues long. The CDR3 protein is CASSFPGLAGGDTQYF.

The genes are TRBV2 and TRBJ1-4; TCRdb calls TRBD1, which cannot be checked without DNA. The germline V gene encodes CDR1 SNHLY and CDR2 FYNNEI. The CDR3 extends over 15 amino acids. CDR3 sequence: CASDTGAATNEKLFF.

This sequence joins TRBV7-2 and TRBJ2-5. The CDR3 contains 12 residues. From germline, CDR1 is SGHTA and CDR2 FQGNSA. The CDR3 is CASSLESQTQYF.

V gene TRBV5-1 combines with J gene TRBJ2-4. Germline lookup yields CDR1 SGHRS and CDR2 YFSETQ. The CDR3 length is 14 residues. The CDR3 here is CASSLDGAKNIQYF.

V and J are TRBV7-6 and TRBJ2-2; TCRdb selects TRBD1, and the lack of DNA leaves this call unchecked. Germline V gene sequence: CDR1 SGHVS, CDR2 FNYEAQ. This CDR3 has 15 residues. This chain's CDR3 is CASSGQGANTGELFF.